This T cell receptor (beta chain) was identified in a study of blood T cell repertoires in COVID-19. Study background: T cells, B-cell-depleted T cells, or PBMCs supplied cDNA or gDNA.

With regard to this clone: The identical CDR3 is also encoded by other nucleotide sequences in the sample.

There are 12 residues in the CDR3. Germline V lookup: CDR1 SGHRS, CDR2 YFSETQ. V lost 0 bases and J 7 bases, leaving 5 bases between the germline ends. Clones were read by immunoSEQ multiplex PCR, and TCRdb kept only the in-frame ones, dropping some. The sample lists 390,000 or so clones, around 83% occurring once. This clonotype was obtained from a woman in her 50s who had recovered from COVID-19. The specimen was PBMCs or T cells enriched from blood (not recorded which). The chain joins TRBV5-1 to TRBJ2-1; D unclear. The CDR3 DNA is TGCGCCAGCAGCTTGGATCGTAATGAGCAGTTCTTC. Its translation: CASSLDRNEQFF.